Listed below are T cell receptor beta chains from one sample, sequenced in a study of blood T cell repertoires in COVID-19. Sequencing used immunoSEQ multiplex PCR; TCRdb keeps in-frame clones, though not all of them. This table has some 250,000 clones, 88% appearing once. The sample comprised peripheral blood. The receptors were gathered from a woman aged 40 to 55 who had recovered from COVID-19. CDR3s include the opening cysteine and the closing phenylalanine or tryptophan. D genes are given only for firm matches. Clone size is shown for a subset of rows, as once, few, many or a class of expanded clone.

D: TRBD2
size: NA
J: TRBJ2-5
V: TRBV27
DNA: TGTGCCAGCAGTGGGACTAGCGACCGACAAGAGACCCAGTACTTC
CDR3: CASSGTSDRQETQYF

D: NA
size: NA
J: TRBJ2-2
V: TRBV7-3
DNA: TGTGCCAGCAGCCCGATACGCCAGGGCAAAGCCCCCCCCGGGGAGCTGTTTTTT
CDR3: CASSPIRQGKAPPGELFF

D: TRBD2
size: NA
J: TRBJ2-1
V: TRBV19
DNA: TGTGCCAGTAGTCCCGGGACTAGCGGTAACAATGAGCAGTTCTTC
CDR3: CASSPGTSGNNEQFF

D: NA
size: NA
J: TRBJ1-5
V: TRBV7-6
DNA: TGTGCCAGCAGCTTAGGGATGGGCGCCGGAGGGCCCCAGCATTTT
CDR3: CASSLGMGAGGPQHF

D: TRBD1
size: NA
J: TRBJ1-1
V: TRBV7-9
DNA: TGTGCCAGCAGCTTAGGTTGGGGACAGAGCTGGGCTTTCTTT
CDR3: CASSLGWGQSWAFF

D: NA
size: NA
J: TRBJ2-1
V: TRBV7-8
DNA: TGTGCCAGCAGCCACCGGGTCGCTAGCAGGTCTAACCGAGTCAATGAGCAGTTCTTC
CDR3: CASSHRVASRSNRVNEQFF

D: NA
size: NA
J: TRBJ2-7
V: TRBV28
DNA: TGTGCCAGCAGCCCTGGGGGGACAGACCTACGTGGGCAGTACTTC
CDR3: CASSPGGTDLRGQYF

D: TRBD2
size: NA
J: TRBJ2-1
V: TRBV19
DNA: TGTGCCAGTAGTATAGGGACTAGATCCTACAATGAGCAGTTCTTC
CDR3: CASSIGTRSYNEQFF

D: TRBD1
size: NA
J: TRBJ2-2
V: TRBV19
DNA: TGTGCCAGTATTCTCGACAGGGCCGGCGGGGAGCTGTTTTTT
CDR3: CASILDRAGGELFF

D: TRBD2
size: NA
J: TRBJ2-3
V: TRBV19
DNA: TGTGCCAGTAGTAAAATAGCGGGAGGCCGAACAGATACGCAGTATTTT
CDR3: CASSKIAGGRTDTQYF

D: TRBD2
size: NA
J: TRBJ2-7
V: TRBV18
DNA: TGTGCCAGCTCGCCCGGGGCTAGCGGGAGAGCCTACGAGCAGTACTTC
CDR3: CASSPGASGRAYEQYF

D: NA
size: NA
J: TRBJ2-1
V: TRBV29-1
DNA: TGCAGCGTTGAAGGCTTGGGGGCAGGGGCCTACAATGAGCAGTTCTTC
CDR3: CSVEGLGAGAYNEQFF

D: TRBD2
size: NA
J: TRBJ2-1
V: TRBV20-1
DNA: TGCAGTGCTAGTCCCGTAGCGGGAGGGTACAATGAGCAGTTCTTC
CDR3: CSASPVAGGYNEQFF

D: NA
size: NA
J: TRBJ2-3
V: TRBV27
DNA: TGTGCCAGCATAGGGGGGGGGAGTGGAGATACGCAGTATTTT
CDR3: CASIGGGSGDTQYF

D: TRBD1
size: few
J: TRBJ1-5
V: TRBV19
DNA: TGTGCCAGTACCAAAACAGGGGGCAATCAGCCCCAGCATTTT
CDR3: CASTKTGGNQPQHF

D: NA
size: NA
J: TRBJ1-1
V: TRBV5-4
DNA: TGTGCCAGCAGCCCCCAGACAGGACTGAACACTGAAGCTTTCTTT
CDR3: CASSPQTGLNTEAFF

D: NA
size: once
J: TRBJ1-3
V: TRBV4-1
DNA: TGCGCCAGCAGCCAGCTTCGGGGTCAGCTCTCTGGAAACACCATATATTTT
CDR3: CASSQLRGQLSGNTIYF

D: NA
size: NA
J: TRBJ2-1
V: TRBV14
DNA: TGTGCCAGCAGCCGCATTAGCGGATTCTACAATGAGCAGTTCTTC
CDR3: CASSRISGFYNEQFF

D: NA
size: once
J: TRBJ1-1
V: TRBV19
DNA: TGTGCCAGTAGTATGTATGGGGGGACTGAAGCTTTCTTT
CDR3: CASSMYGGTEAFF

D: TRBD2
size: NA
J: TRBJ2-1
V: TRBV5-4
DNA: TGTGCCAGCAGCTTGGTGGGGGGGGATGAGCAGTTCTTC
CDR3: CASSLVGGDEQFF

D: TRBD1
size: NA
J: TRBJ1-2
V: TRBV11-3
DNA: TGTGCCAGCAGCCGGGACAGGAGGGGGGACTATGGCTACACCTTC
CDR3: CASSRDRRGDYGYTF

D: NA
size: few
J: TRBJ1-6
V: TRBV27
DNA: TGTGCCAGCGCGGGGCAGGGCGAGAATTCACCCCTCCACTTT
CDR3: CASAGQGENSPLHF

D: NA
size: NA
J: TRBJ2-3
V: TRBV30
DNA: TGTGCCTGGACTGAGGGCGGCACAGATACGCAGTATTTT
CDR3: CAWTEGGTDTQYF

D: TRBD1
size: NA
J: TRBJ1-2
V: TRBV19
DNA: TGTGCCAGTAGCCCTACCGGGACAGGGGCCTATGGCTACACCTTC
CDR3: CASSPTGTGAYGYTF

D: TRBD1
size: NA
J: TRBJ1-2
V: TRBV18
DNA: TGTGCCAGCTCACCAGAGGCAGGGGGCAACTATGGCTACACCTTC
CDR3: CASSPEAGGNYGYTF